The source of this T cell receptor (beta chain) is a study of OX40 agonist ivuxolimab in advanced cancers. Across the study: Clinicians treated patients with ivuxolimab, an agonistic anti-OX40 (CD134) antibody. Therapy given before enrollment (anti-PD-1, anti-PD-L1 or anti-CTLA-4) was allowed, and under 45% had some.

Study results and limitations: Relative to CD4+ cells, CD8+ T cells on average had more expanded clones.

The length of the CDR3 is 16 residues. V lost 3 bases and J lost 5; bases outside the gene matches: 9. On this clone itself: Its antigen is unidentified.

TCRdb keeps only in-frame clones here, not all; method: immunoSEQ multiplex PCR. The sample carries approximately 60,000 clones, roughly 89% recorded once. Autoimmune disease history or systemic immunosuppression led to patient exclusion. V gene TRBV23-1 combines with J gene TRBJ2-7, with 11 bases lining up with TRBD2. TRBV23-1 is assigned to the ORF class and has an uncertain function. The sequencing used CD4+ or CD8+ T cells sorted from blood, collected in a trial of the OX40 agonist ivuxolimab. The TCR was taken from an adult with an advanced solid tumor such as melanoma, head and neck, liver or kidney cancer. The CDR3 loop reads CASSHSGRVSRDEQYF. The CDR3, as DNA: TGCGCCAGCAGTCATAGCGGGAGGGTCTCTCGGGACGAGCAGTACTTC.